This T cell receptor beta chain is from a study of breast tumors, draining lymph nodes, adjacent tissues. Breast cancer patients provided tissue from their axillary draining lymph nodes. TCRdb analysed the multiplex PCR reads with MiXCR anew, one entry per CDR3 protein. The sample has a few hundred thousand distinct CDR3 sequences; nearly 35% are singletons. Study-level findings and limits: Data only fit, rather than demonstrated, lymph node origin of most tumor T cells. Data fit most tumor T cells coming from lymph node, expanding in tumor. Tumor TCR diversity was below lymph nodes but above nontumor tissue. Tumor and nontumor repertoires were significantly more similar in luminal-like than in basal-like breast cancer.

Germline values: CDR1 MNHNS, CDR2 SASEGT. The CDR3 sequence is 16 residues long. V lost 5 bases and J 0 bases, leaving 14 bases between the germline ends. On this clonotype: Its target is not known.

The receptor comes from a female donor with breast cancer. Some clones in this sample may be carry-over from other donors' samples. The chain recombines TRBV6-1 with TRBJ1-3, with D hard to call. Material for sequencing was axillary lymph node tissue. The CDR3 DNA reads as TGTGCCAGCAGTCAAGTCCCCGGCAGCTCTGGAAACACCATATATTTT. Encoded protein: CASSQVPGSSGNTIYF.